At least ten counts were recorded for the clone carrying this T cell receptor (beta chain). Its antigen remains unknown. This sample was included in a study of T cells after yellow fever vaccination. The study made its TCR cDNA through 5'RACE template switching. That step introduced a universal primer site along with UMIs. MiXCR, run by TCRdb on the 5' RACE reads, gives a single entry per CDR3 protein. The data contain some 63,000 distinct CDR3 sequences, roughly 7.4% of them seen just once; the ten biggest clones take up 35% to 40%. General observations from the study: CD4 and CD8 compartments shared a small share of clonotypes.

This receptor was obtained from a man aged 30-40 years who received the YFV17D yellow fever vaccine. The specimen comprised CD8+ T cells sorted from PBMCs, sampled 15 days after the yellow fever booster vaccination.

The CDR3 bases are TGTGCCAGCAGTTTGGCTAGCGCCGCCTACAATGAGCAGTTCTTC. Protein sequence: CASSLASAAYNEQFF. V gene TRBV6-2 or TRBV6-3 combines with J gene TRBJ2-1, with D possibly being TRBD2 (6 bases). CDR3 length equals 15 residues. Germline loops: CDR1 MNHEY, CDR2 SVGEGT. V gave up 4 bases and J gave up 2 bases, with 12 bases separating them.